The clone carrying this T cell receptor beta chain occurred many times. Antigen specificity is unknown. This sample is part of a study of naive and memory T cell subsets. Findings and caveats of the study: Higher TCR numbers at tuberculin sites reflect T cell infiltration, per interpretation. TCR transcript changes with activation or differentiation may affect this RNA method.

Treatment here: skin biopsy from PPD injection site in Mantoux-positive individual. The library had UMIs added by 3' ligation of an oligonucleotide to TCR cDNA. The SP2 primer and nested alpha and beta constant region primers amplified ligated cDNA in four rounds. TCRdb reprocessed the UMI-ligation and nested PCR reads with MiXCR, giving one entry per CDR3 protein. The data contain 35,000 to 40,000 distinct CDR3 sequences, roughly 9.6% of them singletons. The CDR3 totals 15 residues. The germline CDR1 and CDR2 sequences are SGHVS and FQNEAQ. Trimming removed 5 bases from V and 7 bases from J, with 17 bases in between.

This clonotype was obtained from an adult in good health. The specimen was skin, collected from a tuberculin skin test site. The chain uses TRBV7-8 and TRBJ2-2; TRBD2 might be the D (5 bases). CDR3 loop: CASSPDSHPIGELFF. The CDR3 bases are TGTGCCAGCAGCCCGGACTCCCATCCCATCGGGGAGCTGTTTTTT.